This is a list of T cell receptor beta chains from one sample in a study of vaccination effects on CD4 cells after COVID-19. This table comes from immunoSEQ multiplex PCR, and its TCRdb copy is limited to in-frame clones, with some not included. The sample includes 7,500 to 10,000 clones, roughly 80% of them seen just once. These receptors' antigens are unknown. The sample in question was CD4+ T cells from PBMCs cultured without peptide, obtained after COVID-19 vaccination. All receptors come from a human donor who received a COVID-19 vaccine. Both conserved end residues are part of each CDR3. The order of the fields is clone size, J gene, V gene, D gene, CDR3 DNA, CDR3 protein. D genes are given only for firm matches. Expanded clones get a size class; other rows say once, few or many, or leave the size out.

once	TRBJ2-7	TRBV5-1	NA	TGCGCCAGCAGCTTGGGGACAGCTGCCTACTCCTACGAGCAGTACTTC	CASSLGTAAYSYEQYF
NA	TRBJ1-6	TRBV5-4	NA	TGTGCCAGCAGCACGGTCGGACATTCACCCCTCCACTTT	CASSTVGHSPLHF
NA	TRBJ2-5	TRBV3-1/TRBV3-2	NA	TGTGCCAGCAGCCAAGTCCTCGAGACCCAGTACTTC	CASSQVLETQYF
NA	TRBJ1-1	TRBV18	TRBD1	TGTGCCAGCTCACCACTGGACAGGGACACTGAAGCTTTCTTT	CASSPLDRDTEAFF
NA	TRBJ1-2	TRBV2	TRBD1	TGTGCCAGCATGGGACAGGGAAACTATGGCTACACCTTC	CASMGQGNYGYTF
NA	TRBJ1-1	TRBV19	NA	TGTGCCAGTAGCGACCCTATGGCAGGCGGGGGAGCTTTCTTT	CASSDPMAGGGAFF
few	TRBJ2-1	TRBV4-1	NA	TGCGCCAGCAGCCCCCCATTGGCGGGGACGACCAATGAGCAGTTCTTC	CASSPPLAGTTNEQFF
NA	TRBJ1-2	TRBV9	NA	TGTGCCAGCACGGACCTTGGCCGGCCGTCTGGCTACACCTTC	CASTDLGRPSGYTF
once	TRBJ2-3	TRBV4-3	NA	TGCGCCAGCAGCCCTTCCTGGGGGGTCACAGATACGCAGTATTTT	CASSPSWGVTDTQYF
NA	TRBJ2-6	TRBV5-5	NA	TGTGCCAGCACATCCCCCTCTGGGGCCAACGTCCTGACTTTC	CASTSPSGANVLTF
NA	TRBJ2-7	TRBV15	NA	TGTGCCACCAGCTATTCCGACAGGAGGGCTTCCTACGAGCAGTACTTC	CATSYSDRRASYEQYF
NA	TRBJ2-1	TRBV19	NA	TGTGCCAGTACCCGCCTAGGGGGAGGGCCGGGTGAGCAGTTCTTC	CASTRLGGGPGEQFF
few	TRBJ1-1	TRBV4-3	NA	TGCGCCAGCAGCCAGGTTCTCCTCGACACTGAAGCTTTCTTT	CASSQVLLDTEAFF
NA	TRBJ1-2	TRBV5-1	TRBD1	TGCGCCAGCAGCTCAAATACCCCGGGACAGCCTCCTAACTATGGCTACACCTTC	CASSSNTPGQPPNYGYTF
NA	TRBJ1-6	TRBV7-8	NA	TGTGCCAGCAGCTTAGACAGCTCCTATAATTCACCCCTCCACTTT	CASSLDSSYNSPLHF
once	TRBJ2-3	TRBV30	TRBD2	TGTGCCTGGAGTAGCGGGGCGCAGTATTTT	CAWSSGAQYF
NA	TRBJ1-1	TRBV3-1/TRBV3-2	NA	TGTGCCAGCAGCCCCACCTCACAGACAGCGAACACTGAAGCTTTCTTT	CASSPTSQTANTEAFF
NA	TRBJ2-6	TRBV4-2	TRBD1	TGTGCCAGCAGCCAAGACAGGGGGACCTCTGGGGCCAACGTCCTGACTTTC	CASSQDRGTSGANVLTF
NA	TRBJ2-5	TRBV5-6	TRBD1	TGTGCCAGCAGCTTGCGTATCAGGGGGCGAGAGACCCAGTACTTC	CASSLRIRGRETQYF
NA	TRBJ2-2	TRBV9	NA	TGTGCCAGCAGCGTAGGCAGCGCGAACACCGGGGAGCTGTTTTTT	CASSVGSANTGELFF
NA	TRBJ2-1	TRBV30	NA	TGTGCCTGGAGTGTACTAGCTCCATATGAGCAGTTCTTC	CAWSVLAPYEQFF
NA	TRBJ1-4	TRBV18	NA	TGTGCCAGCTCACCCGACATTAATGAAAAACTGTTTTTT	CASSPDINEKLFF
NA	TRBJ2-1	TRBV5-4	TRBD2	TGTGCCAGCAGCCTTACTAGCGGGGGCCACAATGAGCAGTTCTTC	CASSLTSGGHNEQFF
NA	TRBJ2-1	TRBV29-1	NA	TGCAGCGTTGGGCTAGGAAGCAATGAGCAGTTCTTC	CSVGLGSNEQFF
NA	TRBJ2-5	TRBV7-9	TRBD1	TGTGCCAGCAGCCGGGACCCGGGACAGGGGGCCTGGGAGACCCAGTACTTC	CASSRDPGQGAWETQYF
NA	TRBJ1-1	TRBV7-3	TRBD1	TGTGCCAGCAGCTTAGACAGGGGGCTGGGCACTGAAGCTTTCTTT	CASSLDRGLGTEAFF
NA	TRBJ1-5	TRBV15	NA	TGTGCCACCAGCAGAGACTGGCCCGGGGTTAGCAATCAGCCCCAGCATTTT	CATSRDWPGVSNQPQHF
NA	TRBJ2-7	TRBV6-5	NA	TGTGCCAGCAGTCGGCCCGGTTCGCACCACGAGCAGTACTTC	CASSRPGSHHEQYF
few	TRBJ2-1	TRBV9	NA	TGTGCCAGCAGCGCCTCTCGAGATCGGGGTGAGCAGTTCTTC	CASSASRDRGEQFF
NA	TRBJ2-1	TRBV18	TRBD1	TGTGCCAGCTCACCTCCTCCCCAGGGGGCGGCTGAGCAGTTCTTC	CASSPPPQGAAEQFF
NA	TRBJ1-4	TRBV5-4	NA	TGTGCCAGCAGCTTGGCGGCCGGGGGAGAGGATGAAAAACTGTTTTTT	CASSLAAGGEDEKLFF
NA	TRBJ2-3	TRBV7-9	TRBD2	TGTGCCAGCAGCTTAGTGGGTGGCGGGGGAGCAGATACGCAGTATTTT	CASSLVGGGGADTQYF
NA	TRBJ1-2	TRBV29-1	NA	TGCAGCGTTGAAGATCGGTCTGGTGGAGGCTACACCTTC	CSVEDRSGGGYTF
NA	TRBJ2-1	TRBV5-1	NA	TGCGCCAGCAGGCAAGGGTCAGGAGTTGGTATGAGTGAGCAGTTCTTC	CASRQGSGVGMSEQFF
NA	TRBJ2-7	TRBV6-5	NA	TGTGCCAGCAGCCCACAGGGTTCCCCGTCCTACGAGCAGTACTTC	CASSPQGSPSYEQYF
NA	TRBJ2-5	TRBV7-9	TRBD2	TGTGCCAGCACCGCTGGGGCCCTAGCGGGAGTAGAGACCCAGTACTTC	CASTAGALAGVETQYF
NA	TRBJ1-1	TRBV19	TRBD1	TGTGCCAGTAGGACAACTCGGGACAGTTCGAAAGCTTTCTTT	CASRTTRDSSKAFF
NA	TRBJ1-2	TRBV25-1	TRBD1	TGTGCCAGCAGTGAGGCAGGGGGCTCTGGCTACACCTTC	CASSEAGGSGYTF
NA	TRBJ1-5	TRBV10-3	NA	TGTGCCATCAGTGAGTCGAGAACTGGGGTTGGCAATCAGCCCCAGCATTTT	CAISESRTGVGNQPQHF
few	TRBJ1-1	TRBV4-3	TRBD1	TGCGCCAGCAGCCAAGACCCCCAGGGGGGGCCCACTGAAGCTTTCTTT	CASSQDPQGGPTEAFF
once	TRBJ2-1	TRBV21-1	NA	TGTGCCAGCAGCAAAGATGGAGGGGGCCGATACAATGAGCAGTTCTTC	CASSKDGGGRYNEQFF
NA	TRBJ1-5	TRBV19	NA	TGTGCCAGTAGTATTTCCCAGGGTTATCAGCCCCAGCATTTT	CASSISQGYQPQHF